This TCR beta chain was observed in a study of blood T cells in healthy people across ages. Whole-study findings and limits: Samples with more naive T cells showed higher observed beta diversity.

The CDR3 is 13 residues long. Per the germline V gene, CDR1 is MNHEY and CDR2 is SVGEGT. V gave up 7 bases and J gave up 6 bases, with 13 bases separating them. This clonotype was detected only once. Antigen unknown. Primers used in a second PCR of about 7 to 12 cycles were a sample-barcoded 5' primer and a J-beta primer mix. Via MiXCR, TCRdb re-called the 5' RACE reads, giving one row per CDR3 protein. The sample includes 850,000 to 1,100,000 distinct CDR3 sequences, more than 30% seen only once; the top ten take roughly 14%. The chain joins TRBV6-2 or TRBV6-3 to TRBJ2-1; D possibly uses TRBD1 or TRBD2 (5 bases each). The TCR sequence derives from a man younger than 35 in good health. The sequencing sample was made of blood. The CDR3 region is CASIHSGGNEQFF. The CDR3 nucleotides are TGTGCCAGCATCCACAGTGGGGGCAATGAGCAGTTCTTC.